The subject of this entry is one TCR beta chain. The sample originates from a study of T cell responses to AZD1222 COVID-19 vaccine. Here immunoSEQ multiplex PCR was the method, and the copy in TCRdb shows in-frame clones only, minus some. The data contain roughly 110,000 clones, about 90% of them singletons. The clonotype was recovered from an adult who received the AZD1222 COVID-19 vaccine. The sample here was peripheral blood, taken 28 days after the second AZD1222 dose.

The CDR3 nucleotides are TGTGCCAGTAACCCTGGCGGCAGCTCCTACGAGCAGTACTTC. It translates to CASNPGGSSYEQYF. V is TRBV19 and J is TRBJ2-7; D gene uncertain. Trimming shortened V by 7 bases and J by 0 bases, and 13 bases separated the two germline ends. Germline lookup yields CDR1 LNHDA and CDR2 SQIVND (reference sequence). The CDR3 totals 14 residues.